The TCR beta chain under discussion was sequenced for a study of cytomegalovirus exposure and HLA in healthy donors. Background on the study: Genotyping showed around 81% of roughly 400 donors falling in the Caucasian-associated ancestry cluster. General study findings and limits: Judged likely to be a sequencing artifact was a cluster of highly shared sequence variants. At a 0.05 false discovery rate, a later analysis found around 17,000 TCR beta sequences to be associated with HLA alleles.

Note on this clone: Its specificity is unknown.

The CDR3 sequence is 15 residues long. The V segment lost 4 bases and the J segment 1 base; nucleotides outside the gene matches: 4. The germline V gene has CDR1 LGHNA and CDR2 YSLEER. This PCR relied on a set of 60 Vbeta primers and 13 Jbeta primers. Using immunoSEQ multiplex PCR, the repertoire was profiled, and TCRdb retains in-frame clones only, with some absent. The sample contains around 120,000 clones, less than 80% of which appear only once. The sample consisted of PBMCs. The chain is built from TRBV4-3 and TRBJ2-3; 8 bases agree with TRBD2. The TCR was taken from a woman aged 35 to 49 in good health and CMV-seropositive. In DNA form, the CDR3 reads TGCGCCAGCAGCCGCGTGACTAGCGGCACAGATACGCAGTATTTT. It codes for CASSRVTSGTDTQYF.